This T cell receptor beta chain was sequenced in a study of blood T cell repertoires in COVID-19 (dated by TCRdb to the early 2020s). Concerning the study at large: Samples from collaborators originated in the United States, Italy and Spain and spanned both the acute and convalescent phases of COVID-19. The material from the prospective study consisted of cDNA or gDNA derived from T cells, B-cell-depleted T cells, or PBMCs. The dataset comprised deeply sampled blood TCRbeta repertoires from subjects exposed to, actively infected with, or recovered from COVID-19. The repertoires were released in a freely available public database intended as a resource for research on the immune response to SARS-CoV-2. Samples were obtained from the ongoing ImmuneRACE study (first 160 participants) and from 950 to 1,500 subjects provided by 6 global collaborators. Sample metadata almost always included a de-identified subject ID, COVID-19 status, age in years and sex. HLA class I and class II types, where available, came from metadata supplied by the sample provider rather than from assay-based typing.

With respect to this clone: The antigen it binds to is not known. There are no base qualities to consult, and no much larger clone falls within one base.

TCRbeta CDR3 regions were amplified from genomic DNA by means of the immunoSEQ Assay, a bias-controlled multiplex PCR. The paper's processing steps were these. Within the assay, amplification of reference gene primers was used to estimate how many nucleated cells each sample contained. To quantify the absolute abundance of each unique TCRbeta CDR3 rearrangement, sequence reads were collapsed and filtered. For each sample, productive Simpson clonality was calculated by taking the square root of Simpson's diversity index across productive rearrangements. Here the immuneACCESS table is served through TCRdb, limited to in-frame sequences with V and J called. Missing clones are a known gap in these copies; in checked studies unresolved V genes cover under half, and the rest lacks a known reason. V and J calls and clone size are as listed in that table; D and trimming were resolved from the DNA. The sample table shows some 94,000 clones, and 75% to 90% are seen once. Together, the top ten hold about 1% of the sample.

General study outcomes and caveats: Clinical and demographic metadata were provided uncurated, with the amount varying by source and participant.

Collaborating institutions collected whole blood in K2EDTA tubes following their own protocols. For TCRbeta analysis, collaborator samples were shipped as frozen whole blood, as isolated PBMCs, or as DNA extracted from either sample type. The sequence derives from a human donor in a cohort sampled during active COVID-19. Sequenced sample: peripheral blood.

The CDR3 sequence is CASSFPSGGSQETQYF. The DNA sequence is TGTGCCAGCAGCTTTCCTTCGGGGGGGAGTCAAGAGACCCAGTACTTC. The V and J segments used are TRBV7-2 and TRBJ2-5; 8 bases in between match TRBD2. Trimming takes 3 bases off V and 2 bases off J; junction bases not matched to a gene: 8. The CDR3, from cysteine to phenylalanine, totals 16 residues. The only DNA kept is the CDR3, 48 bases in frame from the first base. The germline V gene provides CDR1 SGHTA and CDR2 FQGNSA.